The present T cell receptor (beta chain) was sequenced within a study of blood T cell repertoires in COVID-19. Repertoires were generated with immunoSEQ multiplex PCR, while TCRdb's copy carries only in-frame clones and drops some. The sample shows tens of thousands of clones, approximately 90% of them seen only once. CDR1 is WSHSY, CDR2 SAAADI, per germline. The length of the CDR3 is 16 residues. The junction had 7 bases not matched to a gene; V was cut back by 1 base and J by 9 bases. The chain carries TRBV10-2 and TRBJ2-2; 11 nucleotides line up with TRBD2. The sequence was obtained from a woman aged 80 or older with acute or convalescent COVID-19. The sample was peripheral blood. The CDR3 coding sequence is TGCGCCAGCAGTGAGTTTACTAGCGGGGGCCCCCGGGAGCTGTTTTTT. The encoded protein is CASSEFTSGGPRELFF.